These 15 T cell receptor beta chains share one sample of origin, sequenced in a study of OX40 agonist ivuxolimab in advanced cancers. Libraries were prepared by immunoSEQ multiplex PCR; TCRdb keeps only in-frame clonotypes and omits some of them. Here the sample spans around 66,000 clones, 80% to 85% being singletons. The sample in question was CD4+ or CD8+ T cells sorted from blood, obtained in a trial of the OX40 agonist ivuxolimab. These receptors came from an adult with an advanced solid tumor such as melanoma, head and neck, liver or kidney cancer.

The gene calls are TRBV11-2 and TRBJ2-7, with a tentative D call TRBD2 (7 bases). Germline V CDR1 and CDR2: SGHAT, FQNNGV. This CDR3 spans 14 amino acids. Trimming cost V 5 bases and J 6 bases, with 17 bases left between them. CDR3 in amino acids: CASSQGRGASEQYF. The CDR3 bases are TGTGCCAGCAGCCAGGGTCGGGGGGCCAGCGAGCAGTACTTC.

For this clone: Other nucleotide sequences from this sample produce the same CDR3. This sequence joins TRBV7-2 and TRBJ2-7, with D possibly being TRBD1 (5 bases). Germline values: CDR1 SGHTA, CDR2 FQGNSA. Between the trimmed V and J ends, which lost 4 bases and 2 bases, there was a span of 12 bases. This CDR3 region has 14 residues. This CDR3 is CASSSTRTPYEQYF. The CDR3, as DNA: TGTGCCAGCAGCTCCACCCGGACACCCTACGAGCAGTACTTC.

CDR3: CASSSWAYSGNTIYF. CDR3 DNA: TGTGCCAGCAGCTCCTGGGCCTACTCTGGAAACACCATATATTTT. This sequence joins TRBV7-2 and TRBJ1-3; D is ambiguous. CDR3 length: 15 amino acids. The germline V gene has CDR1 SGHTA and CDR2 FQGNSA. Deletions cut 4 bases from V and 0 bases from J, with 10 bases between.

The sample holds one count of this clone. The rearrangement joins TRBV9 to TRBJ1-6; 9 nucleotides align to TRBD1. CDR3 length equals 15 residues. CDR1 and CDR2 from the germline V gene are SGDLS and YYNGEE. J lost 7 bases, V lost 3 bases, and 5 bases had no gene match. CDR3 amino acids: CASSEGQGGNSPLHF. CDR3 in DNA: TGTGCCAGCAGCGAGGGACAGGGAGGGAATTCACCCCTCCACTTT.

This clone was seen only a few times. V usage is TRBV10-1 and J usage is TRBJ2-2, with D maybe TRBD2 (5 bases). The germline CDR1 and CDR2 sequences are WNHNN and SYGVQD (reference sequence). Trimming took 11 bases from V and 1 from J, leaving 8 bases between them. The CDR3 runs 12 residues. The CDR3 loop reads CAAEGNTGELFF. The CDR3 DNA is TGCGCCGCCGAGGGGAACACCGGGGAGCTGTTTTTT.

This rearrangement joins TRBV5-6 to TRBJ1-3; possible D gene TRBD1, 5 bases. Per the germline V gene, CDR1 is SGHDT and CDR2 is YYEEEE. V gave up 6 bases and J gave up 0 bases, with 19 bases separating them. The CDR3 consists of 17 residues. In nucleotides, the CDR3 is TGTGCCAGCAACTCTCGGGGGGGTCGCAGCTCTGGAAACACCATATATTTT. This encodes CASNSRGGRSSGNTIYF.

The J gene is TRBJ1-5, the V gene TRBV7-8; possible D gene TRBD1, 6 bases. CDR3 length: 15 residues. Trimming removed 2 bases at V and 4 bases at J, with 12 bases between. CDR1 and CDR2 from the germline V gene are SGHVS and FQNEAQ. CDR3 in DNA: TGTGCCAGCAGCTTAAGCAGGGGCGAAAATCAGCCCCAGCATTTT. Protein sequence: CASSLSRGENQPQHF.

This chain joins TRBV2 and TRBJ2-1, with D possibly matching TRBD2 (6 bases). Trimming stripped 8 bases from V and 2 bases from J, with 10 bases between. This CDR3 contains 13 residues. Germline loops: CDR1 SNHLY, CDR2 FYNNEI. CDR3 sequence (DNA): TGTGCCAGCCAGTGGACTACCTACAATGAGCAGTTCTTC. Residues: CASQWTTYNEQFF.

As regards this clone: One end of the junction fails to match germline, which may point to a read error. This sequence joins TRBV19 and TRBJ1-5; no firm D call. The germline V gene has CDR1 LNHDA and CDR2 SQIVND (reference sequence). CDR3 length: 13 amino acids. Written as DNA, the CDR3 is TGTGCCAGTAGTCTAGATAGCAATCAGCCCCAGCATTTT. This codes for CASSLDSNQPQHF.

The chain joins TRBV6-5 to TRBJ1-2; D gene ambiguous. This CDR3 has 13 residues. Germline-derived CDR1 and CDR2 are MNHEY and SVGAGI. The V end lost 6 bases, the J end lost 0 bases, and 8 bases lay between the germline ends. This CDR3 reads CASRKLANYGYTF. CDR3 nucleotide sequence: TGTGCCAGCAGGAAGCTCGCTAACTATGGCTACACCTTC.

This clone was counted only a few times. The chain has TRBV7-8 and TRBJ1-5; the D is unclear. The CDR3 runs to 13 residues. Germline V gene sequence: CDR1 SGHVS, CDR2 FQNEAQ. The V end lost 5 bases, the J end lost 5 bases, and 10 bases lay between the germline ends. This CDR3 is CASSPMPDQPQHF. The CDR3 region has the DNA TGTGCCAGCAGCCCAATGCCGGATCAGCCCCAGCATTTT.

The CDR3 coding sequence is TGTGCCAGCAGCTTCGGGACTAGCGGCGCCGGCACCTACGAGCAGTACTTC. Its protein product is CASSFGTSGAGTYEQYF. The chain links TRBV11-1 to TRBJ2-7, with 11 bases lining up with TRBD2. CDR3 length: 17 amino acids. V lost 3 bases to trimming and J lost 2 bases; unmatched junction nucleotides: 9. Germline V lookup: CDR1 SGHAT, CDR2 FQDESV (reference sequence).

The gene calls are TRBV6-5 and TRBJ2-7; 7 nucleotides agree with TRBD1. CDR1 MNHEY and CDR2 SVGAGI come from the germline V gene. The length of the CDR3 is 14 residues. After removal of 7 bases from V and 2 bases from J, the junction contained 8 bases not matched to a gene. The DNA for the CDR3 is TGTGCCAGCACGAAATCGGGACAGCCCTACGAGCAGTACTTC. This gives the protein CASTKSGQPYEQYF.

This chain uses TRBV5-6 with TRBJ1-6; perhaps TRBD1 as D (6 bases). The CDR3 spans 15 residues. With 4 bases removed from V and 7 bases from J, the gap between germline ends came to 15 bases. Germline-derived CDR1 and CDR2 are SGHDT and YYEEEE. The CDR3 bases are TGTGCCAGCAGCCGAGACACAGGGCTGAATTCACCCCTCCACTTT. Its translation is CASSRDTGLNSPLHF.

The chain uses TRBV4-1 and TRBJ1-4; D remains unclear. This CDR3 contains 15 residues. V shed 4 bases and J shed 8 bases, with 17 bases lying between them. Germline loops: CDR1 MGHRA, CDR2 YSYEKL. The chain's CDR3 is CASSRTGLPTEKLFF. Written as DNA, the CDR3 is TGCGCCAGCAGCCGCACCGGCCTTCCCACAGAAAAACTGTTTTTT.